These 27 T cell receptor beta chains were all obtained from the same sample, sequenced in a study of cytomegalovirus exposure and HLA in healthy donors. Primers included in the PCR were 60 Vbeta and 13 Jbeta primers. Method: immunoSEQ multiplex PCR; TCRdb's copy keeps in-frame clones and lacks some. This listing includes about 110,000 clones. The sequenced material came from PBMCs. These TCRs come from a man in his forties in good health and CMV-seropositive.

DNA of the CDR3: TGTGCCAGCAGCCATAGGACTAGCGGGAGCTTGGTCTACGAGCAGTACTTC. Its protein product is CASSHRTSGSLVYEQYF. V usage is TRBV7-9 and J usage is TRBJ2-7, with 13 positions matching TRBD2. The V segment lost 5 bases and the J segment 3 bases; nucleotides outside the gene matches: 10. The CDR3 is 17 amino acids. Germline CDR1 SEHNR, CDR2 FQNEAQ (reference sequence). Using reference TRBV7-9 and TRBJ2-7 for the parts outside the CDR3, the full variable domain is DTGVSQNPRHKITKRGQNVTFRCDPISEHNRLYWYRQTLGQGPEFLTYFQNEAQLEKSRLLSDRFSAERPKGSFSTLEIQRTEQGDSAMYLCASSHRTSGSLVYEQYFGPGTRLTVT.

On this clone: Different DNA sequences within this sample yield the same CDR3. V gene TRBV5-6 combines with J gene TRBJ2-5; perhaps TRBD1 as D (6 bases). The CDR3 contains 13 residues. The V gene's germline CDR1 is SGHDT and CDR2 YYEEEE. Trimming took 2 bases from V and 2 from J, leaving 7 bases between them. The CDR3 loop is CASSLRGQETQYF. The CDR3 DNA sequence: TGTGCCAGCAGCTTAAGGGGGCAAGAGACCCAGTACTTC.

The rearrangement joins TRBV19 to TRBJ1-1; no reliable D call. Trimming removed 5 bases at V and 11 bases at J, with 12 bases between. This CDR3 region has 11 residues. CDR1 LNHDA and CDR2 SQIVND come from the germline V gene (reference sequence). The CDR3 here is CASSPGVDAFF. CDR3 sequence (DNA): TGTGCCAGTAGTCCCGGGGTGGACGCTTTCTTT.

The CDR3 DNA reads as TGCAGCGTTGAAGTTCCGACGGCGGGAGCCAAAAACATTCAGTACTTC. Residues: CSVEVPTAGAKNIQYF. This rearrangement joins TRBV29-1 to TRBJ2-4, with D perhaps TRBD2 (5 bases). Per germline, CDR1 SQVTM and CDR2 ANQGSEA. The CDR3 extends over 16 amino acids. Between the trimmed V and J ends, which lost 1 base and 0 bases, there was a span of 13 bases.

This chain uses TRBV28 with TRBJ2-7, with TRBD1 matching 7 bases. The V gene's germline CDR1 is MDHEN and CDR2 SYDVKM. Trimming removed 4 bases from V and 0 bases from J; junction bases left unmatched: 3. CDR3 length equals 14 residues. Here the CDR3 DNA reads TGTGCCAGCAGTTCCAACAGGGGCTCCTACGAGCAGTACTTC. This sequence encodes CASSSNRGSYEQYF.

DNA for the CDR3: TGCGCCAGCAGTGTTTTCAGTGGTGAGCAGTTCTTC. Translation: CASSVFSGEQFF. The chain recombines TRBV10-2 with TRBJ2-1; D gene unclear. CDR1 WSHSY and CDR2 SAAADI come from the germline V gene. V was cut by 4 bases and J by 9 bases, with 10 bases left in between. This CDR3 is 12 amino acids long.

The rearrangement uses TRBV11-2 and TRBJ1-1; D is possibly TRBD1 (5 bases). CDR1 SGHAT and CDR2 FQNNGV come from the germline V gene. This CDR3 has 15 amino acids. Trimming left V 1 base short and J 4 bases short, with 13 bases between. The CDR3: CASSLARPGLTEAFF. As DNA, the CDR3 is TGTGCCAGCAGCTTAGCCCGACCAGGGCTCACTGAAGCTTTCTTT.

This chain links TRBV7-9 with TRBJ2-3, with a tentative D call TRBD1 (7 bases). CDR1 SEHNR and CDR2 FQNEAQ come from the germline V gene (reference sequence). Between the trimmed V and J ends, which lost 5 bases and 0 bases, there was a span of 12 bases. The CDR3 is made up of 15 amino acids. The CDR3 sequence: CASSRGTVSTDTQYF. The CDR3 region has the DNA TGTGCCAGCAGCCGCGGGACAGTAAGCACAGATACGCAGTATTTT.

The V call is TRBV9, the J call TRBJ2-3; 8 positions match TRBD2. V gave up 3 bases and J gave up 2 bases; unmatched junction bases: 11. Germline V gene lookup returns CDR1 SGDLS and CDR2 YYNGEE. The CDR3 is 17 residues long. This CDR3 reads CASSARGGMTITDTQYF. The CDR3 DNA is TGTGCCAGCAGCGCCCGGGGGGGTATGACAATCACAGATACGCAGTATTTT.

With respect to this clone: This sample also contains other DNA sequences that code for the same CDR3. This sequence joins TRBV6-1 and TRBJ1-5; D unclear. Germline V lookup: CDR1 MNHNS, CDR2 SASEGT. This CDR3 region has 14 residues. Trimming took 7 bases from V and 4 from J, leaving 14 bases between them. This CDR3 is CASTQRPGNQPQHF. For the CDR3, the DNA is TGTGCCAGCACTCAACGCCCGGGAAATCAGCCCCAGCATTTT.

The J gene is TRBJ1-4, the V gene TRBV5-6, with D possibly matching TRBD1 (5 bases). In germline, CDR1 is SGHDT, CDR2 YYEEEE. Deletions cut 4 bases from V and 0 bases from J, with 10 bases between. There are 15 residues in the CDR3. The CDR3 nucleotides read TGTGCCAGCAGCCCTACAGGTGCAACTAATGAAAAACTGTTTTTT. Amino acid sequence: CASSPTGATNEKLFF.

V usage is TRBV7-2 and J usage is TRBJ1-2, with unresolved D. V was clipped by 4 bases and J by 0 bases, with 12 bases between them. CDR3 length: 15 amino acids. Germline V gene data show CDR1 as SGHTA and CDR2 as FQGNSA. CDR3 sequence: CASSSHLTPNYGYTF. The CDR3 DNA is TGTGCCAGCAGCTCCCACCTAACCCCTAACTATGGCTACACCTTC.

The genes are TRBV15 and TRBJ1-1; maybe TRBD1 (6 bases). Trimming took off 5 bases at V and 3 bases at J, with 22 bases between the two ends. Germline CDR1 LNHNV, CDR2 YYDKDF (reference sequence). There are 17 residues in the CDR3. CDR3 DNA: TGTGCCACCAGCGGCCCGCAGGGGAGAAGTTGGGACACTGAAGCTTTCTTT. Residues: CATSGPQGRSWDTEAFF.

The CDR3 region has the DNA TGTGCCAGTAGTACCCACAGGGACACTGAAGCTTTCTTT. Encoded protein: CASSTHRDTEAFF. The genes are TRBV19 and TRBJ1-1; a possible D gene is TRBD1 (6 bases). Trimming pared 4 bases from V and 3 bases from J, leaving 9 bases between. CDR1 and CDR2 (germline): LNHDA, SQIVND (reference sequence). The CDR3 is 13 amino acids.

The rearrangement uses TRBV18 and TRBJ2-7; TRBD2 agrees at 7 bases. Germline trimming cut 3 bases from V and 0 bases from J; bases unmatched to any gene: 2. Germline assignment: CDR1 KGHSH and CDR2 LQKENI. The CDR3 length is 14 residues. The chain's CDR3 is CASSPRDYSYEQYF. The CDR3 DNA reads TGTGCCAGCTCACCCCGGGACTACTCCTACGAGCAGTACTTC.

V gene TRBV27 combines with J gene TRBJ2-1; TRBD2 might be the D (6 bases). CDR1 is MNHEY and CDR2 is SMNVEV in the germline V gene (reference sequence). CDR3 length: 18 residues. V gave up 8 bases and J gave up 0 bases, with 23 bases separating them. CDR3 sequence: CASLPWGSGRPSYNEQFF. The CDR3 coding sequence is TGTGCCAGCCTACCTTGGGGCAGCGGGCGTCCCTCCTACAATGAGCAGTTCTTC.

The chain recombines TRBV2 with TRBJ2-1; 9 positions agree with TRBD1. The trim removed 8 bases at V and 7 bases at J, leaving 6 bases unmatched. The CDR3 contains 13 residues. Germline values: CDR1 SNHLY, CDR2 FYNNEI. The CDR3 protein is CASGQGISNEQFF. CDR3 DNA: TGTGCCAGCGGACAGGGGATCTCAAATGAGCAGTTCTTC.

A remark on this clone: Compared with germline, one end of the junction differs, possibly owing to a read error. The genes are TRBV2 and TRBJ1-2; 8 bases fit TRBD1. Germline V gene sequence: CDR1 SNHLY, CDR2 FYNNEI. The CDR3 extends over 15 amino acids. The DNA of the CDR3 is TGTGCCAGCAGTGAAGCGGCAGGGGGCGACTATGGCTACGCCTTC. Translating it yields CASSEAAGGDYGYAF. The variable domain in full, completed from reference TRBV2 and TRBJ1-2, reads EPEVTQTPSHQVTQMGQEVILRCVPISNHLYFYWYRQILGQKVEFLVSFYNNEISEKSEIFDDQFSVERPDGSNFTLKIRSTKLEDSAMYFCASSEAAGGDYGYAFGSGTRLTVV.

The chain recombines TRBV27 with TRBJ1-2; weak D call: TRBD1 (6 bases). The CDR3 is 15 amino acids. The germline V gene has CDR1 MNHEY and CDR2 SMNVEV (reference sequence). Trimming left V 3 bases short and J 6 bases short, with 17 bases between. DNA of the CDR3: TGTGCCAGCAGTTTGACCACAGGGTTGAACAATGGCTACACCTTC. Amino acid sequence: CASSLTTGLNNGYTF.

The gene calls are TRBV7-9 and TRBJ2-1, with TRBD2 as a possible D gene (5 bases). V was clipped by 1 base and J by 4 bases, with 8 bases between them. Germline V gene lookup returns CDR1 SEHNR and CDR2 FQNEAQ (reference sequence). CDR3 length equals 14 residues. The CDR3 is CASSLVATYNEQFF. As DNA, the CDR3 is TGTGCCAGCAGCTTAGTAGCGACGTACAATGAGCAGTTCTTC.

This chain links TRBV20-1 with TRBJ2-5, with TRBD2 as a possible D gene (5 bases). CDR3 size: 10 residues. CDR1 and CDR2 from the germline V gene are DFQATT and SNEGSKA (reference sequence). Trimming stripped 5 bases from V and 5 bases from J, with 6 bases between. CDR3 region: CSAGGETQYF. Written as DNA, the CDR3 is TGCAGTGCTGGCGGGGAGACCCAGTACTTC.

V gene TRBV11-2 combines with J gene TRBJ2-7; 8 nucleotides line up with TRBD2. Germline V gene data show CDR1 as SGHAT and CDR2 as FQNNGV. The CDR3 contains 18 residues. V gave up 1 base and J gave up 2 bases; unmatched junction bases: 13. CDR3 residues: CASSLAPTGTSHAYEQYF. The CDR3 bases are TGTGCCAGCAGCTTAGCACCGACCGGGACTAGTCACGCCTACGAGCAGTACTTC.

The J gene is TRBJ1-1, the V gene TRBV28; D is perhaps TRBD1 (5 bases). The CDR3 loop spans 15 amino acids. V lost 5 bases and J 6 bases, leaving 19 bases between the germline ends. Germline-derived CDR1 and CDR2 are MDHEN and SYDVKM. DNA of the CDR3: TGTGCCAGCAGTGAGATCGACAGCGGGCACGCTGAAGCTTTCTTT. It yields the protein CASSEIDSGHAEAFF. Supplemented by reference TRBV28 and TRBJ1-1, the full variable domain reads DVKVTQSSRYLVKRTGEKVFLECVQDMDHENMFWYRQDPGLGLRLIYFSYDVKMKEKGDIPEGYSVSREKKERFSLILESASTNQTSMYLCASSEIDSGHAEAFFGQGTRLTVV.

This chain uses TRBV29-1 with TRBJ2-7, with 8 bases identical to TRBD1. J lost 6 bases, V lost 4 bases, and 8 bases had no gene match. From germline, CDR1 is SQVTM and CDR2 ANQGSEA. This CDR3 region has 13 residues. The CDR3 reads CSVADRGTSEQYF. CDR3 in DNA: TGCAGCGTTGCCGACAGGGGAACCTCCGAGCAGTACTTC.

CDR3: CASRRGEENIQYF. As DNA, the CDR3 is TGCGCCAGCCGGCGGGGGGAGGAAAACATTCAGTACTTC. This chain joins TRBV5-1 and TRBJ2-4, with 8 bases aligning to TRBD2. Trimming took 7 bases from V and 5 from J; bases not matched to a gene: 5. In germline, CDR1 is SGHRS, CDR2 YFSETQ. CDR3 size: 13 residues.

The V gene is TRBV27, the J gene TRBJ1-4, with 7 bases that match TRBD1. From germline, CDR1 is MNHEY and CDR2 SMNVEV (reference sequence). V lost 6 bases to trimming and J lost 8 bases; unmatched junction nucleotides: 6. CDR3 length: 13 amino acids. The CDR3 bases are TGTGCCAGCAGCTCTACAGGGGAAGAAAAACTGTTTTTT. Residues: CASSSTGEEKLFF.

This chain connects TRBV28 to TRBJ1-4; TRBD1 aligns across 7 bases. The CDR3 totals 15 residues. V lost 4 bases, J lost 8 bases, and 10 bases stayed unmatched. In germline, CDR1 is MDHEN, CDR2 SYDVKM. The CDR3, as DNA: TGTGCCAGCAGTTCCCGACAGGGAGAACGGGAAAAACTGTTTTTT. It codes for CASSSRQGEREKLFF.